This T cell receptor beta chain was captured by sequencing in a study of T-cell reconstitution after alpha-beta-depleted transplantation in children. Points from the study as a whole: The main origin of T-cell counts and diversity one year after transplant was newly produced T cells. Where alpha-beta T cells came from about two months after transplant was reportedly several hundred expanded graft clones.

In this sample, this clonotype turned up many times. As yet, its antigen is unknown. This CDR3 contains 15 residues. Germline CDR1 is DFQATT and CDR2 is SNEGSKA (reference sequence). V lost 2 bases, J lost 3 bases, and 15 bases lay in between. The authors prepared the TCRbeta library with unique molecular identifiers. TCRdb reprocessed the PCR reads via MiXCR and lists one record per CDR3 protein. The sample lists hundreds of thousands of distinct CDR3 sequences, around 12% seen once, with 0.79% in the top ten. The gene calls are TRBV20-1 and TRBJ2-3, with D maybe TRBD1 (8 bases). This specimen was PBMCs, taken before TCRalphabeta/CD19-depleted stem cell transplant. The clonotype originates from a girl aged 2 to 10 with congenital amegakaryocytic thrombocytopenia, due to receive a stem cell transplant. For the CDR3, the DNA is TGCAGTGCTAGACAGCGGGACAGGACAACAGATACGCAGTATTTT. Its protein product is CSARQRDRTTDTQYF.